Listed below are T cell receptor beta chains from one sample, sequenced in a study of blood T cell repertoires in COVID-19. Data came from immunoSEQ multiplex PCR; TCRdb stores just in-frame clones and leaves some out. The sample shows approximately 230,000 clones, about 90% of them seen only once. Sequencing was carried out using PBMCs or T cells enriched from blood (not recorded which). These receptors originate from a woman aged 25 to 39 with acute COVID-19. CDR3s include the opening cysteine and the closing phenylalanine or tryptophan. A D gene is named only where the DNA matches it firmly. Clone size is shown for a subset of rows, as once, few, many or a class of expanded clone.

v_gene	j_gene	abundance	d_gene	CDR3nt	CDR3aa
TRBV5-1	TRBJ1-1	NA	TRBD1	TGCGCCAGCAGCTTTGCCGGGACAGGTTTGAACACTGAAGCTTTCTTT	CASSFAGTGLNTEAFF
TRBV9	TRBJ1-2	NA	TRBD1	TGTGCCAGCAGCGTCACCGAGACCGGACAGGGAAGCTACACCTTC	CASSVTETGQGSYTF
TRBV6-1	TRBJ2-2	NA	NA	TGTGCCAGCAGTGAGCCGGGGAACACCGGGGAGCTGTTTTTT	CASSEPGNTGELFF
TRBV18	TRBJ1-1	once	TRBD1	TGTGCCAGCTCACCAAGGGACAGGAACACTGAAGCTTTCTTT	CASSPRDRNTEAFF
TRBV5-4	TRBJ2-7	once	NA	TGTGCCAGCAGCCCCTGGACTAATACCTACGAGCAGTACTTC	CASSPWTNTYEQYF
TRBV18	TRBJ1-1	NA	TRBD1	TGTGCCAGCTCACCAGGGACAGGGGGCTTAACTGAAGCTTTCTTT	CASSPGTGGLTEAFF
TRBV9	TRBJ2-3	NA	TRBD1	TGTGCCAGCAGCGTAGTTACCGGGACAGGAGGGGCGGATACGCAGTATTTT	CASSVVTGTGGADTQYF
TRBV4-1	TRBJ1-1	NA	NA	TGCGCCAGCACTCCTTGGGAGGGGCAGGGCACTGAAGCTTTCTTT	CASTPWEGQGTEAFF
TRBV19	TRBJ2-7	NA	NA	TGTGCCAGTAGTATAATGGGGGGACGGGAGCAGTACTTC	CASSIMGGREQYF
TRBV9	TRBJ2-2	NA	NA	TGTGCCAGCAGCGTAGATACGGGGTGGCCCACCGGGGAGCTGTTTTTT	CASSVDTGWPTGELFF
TRBV28	TRBJ1-2	once	TRBD1	TGTGCCAGCAGCCCCGGGACAGGGGGTGGCTACACCTTC	CASSPGTGGGYTF
TRBV3-1/TRBV3-2	TRBJ2-7	NA	NA	TGTGCCAGCAGCCAGGCGAACAGGGCCTACGAGCAGTACTTC	CASSQANRAYEQYF
TRBV12-3/TRBV12-4	TRBJ2-7	NA	NA	TGTGCCAGCAGTTCAGGGCAACAGCAGTACTTC	CASSSGQQQYF
TRBV30	TRBJ1-2	NA	NA	TGTGCCTGGAGATTGTTAGGGGCTGCGGAGTATGGCTACACCTTC	CAWRLLGAAEYGYTF
TRBV7-9	TRBJ2-2	NA	TRBD2	TGTGCCAGCAGCAAAGCTAGCGGGGACAACACCGGGGAGCTGTTTTTT	CASSKASGDNTGELFF
TRBV3-1/TRBV3-2	TRBJ1-1	NA	NA	TGTGCCAGCAGCTCAAGTCGTGGAGGCATGAACACTGAAGCTTTCTTT	CASSSSRGGMNTEAFF
TRBV21-1	TRBJ2-7	once	NA	TGTGCCAGCAGCACGAGGGACAGGACTCTGGACGAGCAGTACTTC	CASSTRDRTLDEQYF
TRBV10-3	TRBJ1-2	once	NA	TGTGCCATCAGTGAAGAGGGGGCTAACTATGGCTACACCTTC	CAISEEGANYGYTF
TRBV7-9	TRBJ1-2	NA	NA	TGTGCCAGCAGCTTTCCGACAGCCGGAGGCTACACCTTC	CASSFPTAGGYTF
TRBV29-1	TRBJ2-3	NA	NA	TGCAGCGTTGAAGGTTGGGGAGCCCGCACCTTGGCAGATACGCAGTATTTT	CSVEGWGARTLADTQYF
TRBV9	TRBJ1-2	NA	NA	TGTGCCAGCAGCAAAGATGGAGGGGCGAACTATGGCTACACCTTC	CASSKDGGANYGYTF
TRBV18	TRBJ2-3	NA	NA	TGTGCCAGCTCATACTCAGATACGCAGTATTTT	CASSYSDTQYF
TRBV6-5	TRBJ1-5	NA	NA	TGTGCCAGCAGTCCCACAGTTAATAGCAATCAGCCCCAGCATTTT	CASSPTVNSNQPQHF
TRBV2	TRBJ1-1	NA	TRBD1	TGTGCCAGCAATCAACAGGGGATCTCTGAAGCTTTCTTT	CASNQQGISEAFF
TRBV7-2	TRBJ1-4	NA	TRBD1	TGTGCCAGCAGCTTACTCTTCGCGGGACAGGGTGAAAAACTGTTTTTT	CASSLLFAGQGEKLFF
TRBV5-1	TRBJ1-5	few	TRBD1	TGCGCCAGCAGCCCTGACAGGGGGTCGCGACAGCCCCAGCATTTT	CASSPDRGSRQPQHF
TRBV28	TRBJ1-2	NA	NA	TGTGCCAGCAGCGCCCCCGGGGGAATTAACTATGGCTACACCTTC	CASSAPGGINYGYTF
TRBV20-1	TRBJ2-7	few	NA	TGCAGTGCCACGGAGGGTAGGGAGCAGTACTTC	CSATEGREQYF
TRBV7-9	TRBJ1-2	NA	TRBD1	TGTGCCAGCAGCTTAGACAGGGGCCATGGCTACACCTTC	CASSLDRGHGYTF
TRBV29-1	TRBJ2-7	NA	NA	TGCAGCGTTGAAGATCCCTACTCCTACGAGCAGTACTTC	CSVEDPYSYEQYF
TRBV29-1	TRBJ2-7	NA	TRBD1	TGCAGCGTTGAGGGAGAGACAGGGGCTAACGAGCAGTACTTC	CSVEGETGANEQYF
TRBV29-1	TRBJ1-1	NA	NA	TGCAGCGTTGATCGCTGGATGGGGACAACAGGGACGAACACTGAAGCTTTCTTT	CSVDRWMGTTGTNTEAFF
TRBV29-1	TRBJ2-7	NA	NA	TGCAGCGTTGATGGTAGGCAGGGATCCTACGAGCAGTACTTC	CSVDGRQGSYEQYF
TRBV9	TRBJ2-7	NA	TRBD2	TGTGCCAGCAGCGTAGCTAGCGGGGCGACCTACGAGCAGTACTTC	CASSVASGATYEQYF
TRBV15	TRBJ2-3	NA	TRBD1	TGTGCCACCAGAAAACTTCGACAGGGTGGGGCAGATACGCAGTATTTT	CATRKLRQGGADTQYF
TRBV5-1	TRBJ2-1	NA	TRBD2	TGCGCCAGCAGCTCACCTCTAGCGGGAGGCCTTATCGGTGAGCAGTTCTTC	CASSSPLAGGLIGEQFF
TRBV18	TRBJ1-4	NA	TRBD1	TGTGCCAGCTCACGTACAGGGGGAACTAATGAAAAACTGTTTTTT	CASSRTGGTNEKLFF
TRBV5-1	TRBJ2-5	NA	TRBD1	TGCGCCAGCAGCTTGGTTCTCGGACAGGGCAAAGAGACCCAGTACTTC	CASSLVLGQGKETQYF
TRBV15	TRBJ1-5	NA	TRBD1	TGTGCCACCAGCAGAAAGGACAGGTCATCGGGTCAGCCCCAGCATTTT	CATSRKDRSSGQPQHF
TRBV2	TRBJ2-2	NA	NA	TGTGCCAGTACCAGGGGGAACACCGGGGAGCTGTTTTTT	CASTRGNTGELFF
TRBV27	TRBJ1-4	few	NA	TGTGCCAGCAGTTTCATGAGGGCTACTAATGAAAAACTGTTTTTT	CASSFMRATNEKLFF
TRBV7-7	TRBJ2-7	NA	TRBD2	TGTGCTAGCAGCTTACTAGCGGGACCCTCCTACGAGCAGTACTTC	CASSLLAGPSYEQYF
TRBV6-5	TRBJ1-4	NA	NA	TGTGCCAGCAGCGGTGGGGGGATCGGGGATGAAAAACTGTTTTTT	CASSGGGIGDEKLFF
TRBV28	TRBJ1-6	NA	TRBD1	TGTGCCAGCAGTCCCGGGACAGGCGTTTCACCCCTCCACTTT	CASSPGTGVSPLHF
TRBV6-1	TRBJ1-6	NA	TRBD1	TGTGCCAGCAGGGAAAGGACAGGCTCCTCTAGGAATTCACCCCTCCACTTT	CASRERTGSSRNSPLHF
TRBV3-1/TRBV3-2	TRBJ1-5	NA	TRBD1	TGTGCCAGCAGCCAAGCGACAGGGAATCAGCCCCAGCATTTT	CASSQATGNQPQHF
TRBV5-6	TRBJ1-2	NA	NA	TGTGCCAGCAGCCTTAGACGGAGCCCGGTGAACTATGGCTACACCTTC	CASSLRRSPVNYGYTF
TRBV2	TRBJ2-1	NA	TRBD1	TGTGCCAGCCTAGGACAGGGTCGCTATGAGCAGTTCTTC	CASLGQGRYEQFF
TRBV10-3	TRBJ2-2	NA	NA	TGTGCCATCAGCTCGGGACAAGGGGGAGACGGGGAGCTGTTTTTT	CAISSGQGGDGELFF
TRBV2	TRBJ1-4	NA	TRBD1	TGTGCCAGCAGTGAATGGGGGACAGGGGGCCGTGAAAAACTGTTTTTT	CASSEWGTGGREKLFF
TRBV28	TRBJ1-1	NA	NA	TGTGCCAGCAGTTCCGCCGCTGCAGGGAGGACTGAAGCTTTCTTT	CASSSAAAGRTEAFF
TRBV7-2	TRBJ2-1	NA	NA	TGTGCCAGCAGCGCCCAGGGAGCGGAGGGATACAATGAGCAGTTCTTC	CASSAQGAEGYNEQFF
TRBV2	TRBJ2-5	NA	TRBD2	TGTGCCAGCAGTGAACAGCGGGGGGCGTCGGAGACCCAGTACTTC	CASSEQRGASETQYF
TRBV6-6	TRBJ2-7	NA	TRBD1	TGTGCCAGCAGCCAGGACAGGGTAGCGCAGTACTTC	CASSQDRVAQYF
TRBV30	TRBJ2-7	NA	TRBD1	TGTGCCTGGAAAACGGGACAGTTCTACGAGCAGTACTTC	CAWKTGQFYEQYF